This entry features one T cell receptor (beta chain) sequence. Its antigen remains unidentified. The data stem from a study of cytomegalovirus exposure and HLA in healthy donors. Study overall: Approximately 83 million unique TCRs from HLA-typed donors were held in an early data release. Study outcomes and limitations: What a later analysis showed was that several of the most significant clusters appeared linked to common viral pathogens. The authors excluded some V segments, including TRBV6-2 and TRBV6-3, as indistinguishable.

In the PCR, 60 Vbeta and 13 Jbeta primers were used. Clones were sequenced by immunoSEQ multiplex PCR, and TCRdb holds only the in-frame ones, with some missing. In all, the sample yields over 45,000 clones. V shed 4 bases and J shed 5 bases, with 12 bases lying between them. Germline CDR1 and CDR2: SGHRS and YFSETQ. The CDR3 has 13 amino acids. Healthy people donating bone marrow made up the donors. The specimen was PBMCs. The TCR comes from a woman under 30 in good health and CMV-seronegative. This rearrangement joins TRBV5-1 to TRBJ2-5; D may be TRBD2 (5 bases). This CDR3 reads CASSTGLLETQYF. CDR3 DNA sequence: TGCGCCAGCAGCACCGGACTTCTGGAGACCCAGTACTTC.